This TCR beta chain was recorded in a study of blood T cell repertoires in COVID-19. Sequencing used immunoSEQ multiplex PCR; TCRdb keeps in-frame clones, though not all of them. The sample contains 250,000 to 400,000 clones, around 90% of which appear only once. The age range of participants was about 18 to 100 years, with residence in about two dozen US areas. Participants' reported clinical history set cohort assignment. All recovered Cohort 3 donors got two negative PCRs, got clearance, or saw symptom resolution. The sample taken for sequencing was PBMCs or T cells enriched from blood (not recorded which). The origin of this receptor is a man aged 55 to 70 who had recovered from COVID-19.

The CDR3 loop reads CASSSTSSNEQFF. CDR3 DNA sequence: TGTGCCAGCAGCTCGACTAGTTCCAATGAGCAGTTCTTC. The chain employs TRBV7-9 and TRBJ2-1; D may be TRBD2 (6 bases). Germline CDR1 SEHNR, CDR2 FQNEAQ (reference sequence). V lost 4 bases and J 6 bases, leaving 10 bases between the germline ends. This CDR3 contains 13 residues. Based on the CDR3 plus reference TRBV7-9 and TRBJ2-1, the full variable domain is DTGVSQNPRHKITKRGQNVTFRCDPISEHNRLYWYRQTLGQGPEFLTYFQNEAQLEKSRLLSDRFSAERPKGSFSTLEIQRTEQGDSAMYLCASSSTSSNEQFFGPGTRLTVL.